These 32 T cell receptor beta chains were all obtained from the same sample, sequenced in a study of blood T cell repertoires in COVID-19. Generated by immunoSEQ multiplex PCR, the TCRdb table keeps only in-frame clones and is missing some. The sample yields about 270,000 clones, 80% to 90% seen once. The specimen was peripheral blood. These receptors all come from a woman in her 70s with acute or convalescent COVID-19.

The rearrangement links TRBV11-2 to TRBJ1-4; D might be TRBD1 (5 bases). The V and J ends lost 4 bases and 7 bases respectively, with 19 bases between them. Germline CDR1 and CDR2: SGHAT and FQNNGV. CDR3 size: 16 residues. The CDR3 loop reads CASSSHFQGLGEKLFF. The DNA of the CDR3 is TGTGCCAGCAGCTCCCACTTTCAGGGTTTGGGTGAAAAACTGTTTTTT.

This chain joins TRBV6-6 and TRBJ2-2, with 9 positions matching TRBD1. Germline CDR1 and CDR2: MNHNY and SVGAGI (reference sequence). The CDR3 extends over 14 amino acids. V lost 6 bases, J lost 5 bases, and 4 bases stayed unmatched. The CDR3 region has the DNA TGTGCCAGCAGAACAGGGGGCAGGACCGGGGAGCTGTTTTTT. Its protein product is CASRTGGRTGELFF.

As for this clone: A junction boundary mismatches the germline segment, possibly from a read error. The rearrangement links TRBV19 to TRBJ1-1; 9 bases match TRBD1. CDR1 and CDR2 from the germline V gene are LNHDA and SQIVND (reference sequence). This CDR3 has 14 residues. The DNA for the CDR3 is TGTGCCAGTAGTCTAGACAGGGGGACCACTGAAGCTTTCTTT. This encodes CASSLDRGTTEAFF.

The CDR3, as DNA: TGTGCCAGCTCACCACCGGGACGGGGGGTTTCACCCCTCCACTTT. Protein product: CASSPPGRGVSPLHF. The chain carries TRBV18 and TRBJ1-6, with D maybe TRBD1 (5 bases). Germline CDR1 and CDR2: KGHSH and LQKENI. This CDR3 is built from 15 residues. Trimming took off 0 bases at V and 9 bases at J, with 12 bases between the two ends.

This clone was seen once. The chain joins TRBV7-8 to TRBJ1-5; 8 nucleotides align to TRBD1. Germline CDR1 reads SGHVS; CDR2 reads FQNEAQ. There are 17 residues in the CDR3. V was clipped by 2 bases and J by 3 bases; unmatched bases: 9. The CDR3 bases are TGTGCCAGCAGCTTAAGGCCAGGACAGGGCATCAATCAGCCCCAGCATTTT. Protein: CASSLRPGQGINQPQHF.

The J gene is TRBJ2-3, the V gene TRBV7-9; D perhaps matches TRBD2 (6 bases). Between the trimmed V and J ends, which lost 5 bases and 2 bases, there was a span of 14 bases. CDR1 is SEHNR and CDR2 is FQNEAQ in the germline V gene (reference sequence). The CDR3 totals 15 residues. CDR3 sequence (DNA): TGTGCCAGCAGCCCGGGCGGGGTGACCACAGATACGCAGTATTTT. Translation gives CASSPGGVTTDTQYF.

CDR3 nucleotides: TGTGCCAGCAGCGGCGGACTAGTCGAAGATACGCAGTATTTT. It specifies CASSGGLVEDTQYF. V usage is TRBV9 and J usage is TRBJ2-3, with TRBD2 identical over 7 bases. V trimming: 3 bases; J trimming: 5 bases; junction bases outside the gene matches: 6. The CDR3 loop spans 14 amino acids. CDR1 and CDR2 (germline): SGDLS, YYNGEE.

This chain uses TRBV5-1 with TRBJ1-2, with 7 bases identical to TRBD1. CDR1 and CDR2 from the germline V gene are SGHRS and YFSETQ. CDR3 size: 15 residues. With 4 bases clipped from V and 6 bases from J, the junction kept 12 bases outside the gene matches. CDR3 region: CASSARDSNFDGYTF. CDR3 nucleotides: TGCGCCAGCAGCGCTCGGGACAGCAACTTCGATGGCTACACCTTC.

This clone was recorded only once. V usage is TRBV28 and J usage is TRBJ1-2; D remains unclear. V lost 8 bases and J lost 5, with 12 bases in between. The germline V gene encodes CDR1 MDHEN and CDR2 SYDVKM. CDR3 length: 12 amino acids. The CDR3 spells CASSQAGYGYTF. The CDR3 region has the DNA TGTGCCAGCTCCCAGGCGGGGTATGGCTACACCTTC.

This clone was detected only once. The rearrangement joins TRBV3-1 (or the pseudogene TRBV3-2) to TRBJ1-1, with 8 nucleotides matching TRBD1. Germline V lookup: CDR1 LGHDT, CDR2 YNNKEL (reference sequence). The CDR3 has 13 amino acids. The ends lost 4 bases at V and 9 bases at J; junction bases unmatched: 7. The CDR3 spells CASSRGQVDKAFF. The CDR3 coding sequence is TGTGCCAGCAGCCGGGGACAGGTCGATAAAGCTTTCTTT.

CDR3 DNA: TGTGCCATCAGTGATAGCGGGGGGGCCGAGACCCAGTACTTC. Its translation: CAISDSGGAETQYF. V is TRBV10-3 and J is TRBJ2-5, with 11 positions matching TRBD2. Germline V lookup: CDR1 ENHRY, CDR2 SYGVKD. With V trimmed by 3 bases and J by 5 bases, 2 bases remained unmatched. The CDR3 consists of 14 residues.

V and J are TRBV27 and TRBJ2-3; D perhaps matches TRBD1 (6 bases). The germline V and J ends were trimmed by 6 bases and 4 bases, with 20 bases remaining between them. This CDR3 is built from 16 residues. CDR1 is MNHEY and CDR2 is SMNVEV in the germline V gene (reference sequence). The CDR3 DNA follows: TGTGCCAGCAGCCCTATAAGGGGGATGGGGTCAGATACGCAGTATTTT. Protein sequence: CASSPIRGMGSDTQYF.

The J gene is TRBJ2-1, the V gene TRBV18; TRBD2 agrees at 12 bases. This CDR3 region has 15 residues. The germline V gene has CDR1 KGHSH and CDR2 LQKENI. V trimming: 5 bases; J trimming: 5 bases; junction bases outside the gene matches: 4. Written as DNA, the CDR3 is TGTGCCAGCTCAAGGGGACTAGCGGGCCACAATGAGCAGTTCTTC. Translated, it gives CASSRGLAGHNEQFF.

This rearrangement joins TRBV2 to TRBJ2-1; D may be TRBD2 (6 bases). The CDR3 consists of 14 residues. Germline values: CDR1 SNHLY, CDR2 FYNNEI. V was cut by 6 bases and J by 6 bases, with 15 bases left in between. CDR3 in amino acids: CASRLAIRANEQFF. In DNA, the CDR3 is TGTGCCAGCAGGCTAGCGATTCGGGCCAATGAGCAGTTCTTC.

This clone has just one count. This chain uses TRBV29-1 with TRBJ1-1; possibly TRBD1 for D (5 bases). The CDR3 extends over 12 amino acids. The V gene's germline CDR1 is SQVTM and CDR2 ANQGSEA. Trimming took 7 bases from V and 5 from J, leaving 14 bases between them. The CDR3 bases are TGCAGCGCCCGCAAGGGGAGGACTGAAGCTTTCTTT. Translating gives CSARKGRTEAFF.

This clone was seen ten or more times. The chain has TRBV1 and TRBJ2-5; TRBD2, the table's D call, lacks a check against the DNA. TRBV1 is given as a pseudogene. The CDR3 has 15 residues. This chain's CDR3 is CTSSLHSGGGETQYF. The CDR3 DNA is TGCACCAGCAGCCTGCATAGCGGGGGAGGTGAGACCCAGTACTTC.

The V call is TRBV4-1, the J call TRBJ2-7, with 11 positions matching TRBD2. CDR3 length: 16 residues. The junction had 7 bases not matched to a gene; V was cut back by 3 bases and J by 3 bases. CDR1 and CDR2 from the germline V gene are MGHRA and YSYEKL. CDR3: CASSHTPGLADYEQYF. Here the CDR3 DNA reads TGCGCCAGCAGCCACACTCCGGGACTAGCGGACTACGAGCAGTACTTC.

This chain joins TRBV15 and TRBJ2-2; 8 bases line up with TRBD1. Germline CDR1 reads LNHNV; CDR2 reads YYDKDF (reference sequence). CDR3 length equals 15 residues. After removal of 6 bases from V and 3 bases from J, the junction contained 6 bases not matched to a gene. In DNA form, the CDR3 reads TGTGCCACCAGAGCTGGACAGGGTGACACCGGGGAGCTGTTTTTT. Protein: CATRAGQGDTGELFF.

Worth noting for this clone: At the DNA level, this CDR3 is encoded by other sequences in the same sample as well. The chain uses TRBV5-4 and TRBJ2-7; no reliable D call. With 2 bases removed from V and 1 base from J, the gap between germline ends came to 10 bases. CDR1 is SGHNT, CDR2 YYREEE, per germline (reference sequence). This CDR3 is built from 14 residues. In nucleotides, the CDR3 is TGTGCCAGCAGCTTTGGGCCGTCATCCTACGAGCAGTACTTC. As protein: CASSFGPSSYEQYF.

The V and J genes are TRBV7-9 and TRBJ2-1; 14 bases agree with TRBD2. Looked up from germline, CDR1 is SEHNR and CDR2 is FQNEAQ (reference sequence). The CDR3 covers 17 residues. The trim removed 5 bases at V and 8 bases at J, leaving 11 bases unmatched. CDR3 in DNA: TGTGCCAGCAGCCTACGGACTAGCGGGGGGTTTGGCTATGAGCAGTTCTTC. Translation gives CASSLRTSGGFGYEQFF.

This CDR3 is CASSPRVVRELFF. CDR3 bases: TGTGCCAGCAGCCCCCGGGTTGTACGGGAGCTGTTTTTT. V is TRBV7-9 and J is TRBJ2-2, with D uncertain. The V and J ends lost 5 bases and 9 bases respectively, with 13 bases between them. This CDR3 spans 13 amino acids. Looked up from germline, CDR1 is SEHNR and CDR2 is FQNEAQ (reference sequence). Variable domain in full (rest from reference TRBV7-9 and TRBJ2-2): DTGVSQNPRHKITKRGQNVTFRCDPISEHNRLYWYRQTLGQGPEFLTYFQNEAQLEKSRLLSDRFSAERPKGSFSTLEIQRTEQGDSAMYLCASSPRVVRELFFGEGSRLTVL.

The rearrangement links TRBV19 to TRBJ1-6, with 10 bases identical to TRBD1. Germline V lookup: CDR1 LNHDA, CDR2 SQIVND (reference sequence). The CDR3 spans 15 residues. Germline trimming cut 4 bases from V and 10 bases from J; bases unmatched to any gene: 7. For the CDR3, the DNA is TGTGCCAGTAGTAGTTCCCGGGACAGGGGCTCACCCCTCCACTTT. Its translation: CASSSSRDRGSPLHF.

The chain has TRBV12-3 or TRBV12-4 and TRBJ2-2, with TRBD2 matching 9 bases. The CDR3 covers 13 residues. J lost 6 bases, V lost 8 bases, and 4 bases had no gene match. This CDR3 is CASAAGGPGELFF. For the CDR3, the DNA is TGTGCCAGCGCGGCGGGGGGGCCCGGGGAGCTGTTTTTT.

This rearrangement joins TRBV6-5 to TRBJ1-2, with D possibly TRBD1 on 6 matching bases. CDR3 length equals 14 residues. Germline V gene sequence: CDR1 MNHEY, CDR2 SVGAGI. V shed 2 bases and J shed 2 bases, with 9 bases lying between them. This CDR3 reads CASSYRGNNYGYTF. DNA for the CDR3: TGTGCCAGCAGTTACAGGGGGAACAACTATGGCTACACCTTC.

This sequence joins TRBV5-1 and TRBJ1-6; D remains ambiguous. CDR1 is SGHRS and CDR2 is YFSETQ in the germline V gene. V was pared by 1 base and J by 8 bases, with 13 bases between. CDR3 length equals 15 residues. CDR3 sequence (DNA): TGCGCCAGCAGCTTGAGGGAGGGTGGAGATTCACCCCTCCACTTT. This gives the protein CASSLREGGDSPLHF.

The rearrangement links TRBV6-5 to TRBJ1-1; no firm D call. Trimming cost V 0 bases and J 6 bases, with 11 bases left between them. The germline CDR1 and CDR2 sequences are MNHEY and SVGAGI. The CDR3 loop spans 14 amino acids. CDR3 coding DNA: TGTGCCAGCAGTTACTCGCAGAACACACCTGAAGCTTTCTTT. Protein product: CASSYSQNTPEAFF.

V and J are TRBV18 and TRBJ1-2; D is possibly TRBD1 (5 bases). Trimming stripped 3 bases from V and 4 bases from J, with 9 bases between. Germline CDR1 is KGHSH and CDR2 is LQKENI. The CDR3 sequence is 13 residues long. CDR3 in amino acids: CASSPSDSYGYTF. CDR3 nucleotide sequence: TGTGCCAGCTCACCGAGCGACAGCTATGGCTACACCTTC.

The chain combines TRBV30 with TRBJ1-1; D is possibly TRBD1 (5 bases). Germline lookup yields CDR1 GTSNPN and CDR2 SVGIG (reference sequence). Trimming removed 3 bases at V and 1 base at J, with 15 bases between. The CDR3 totals 15 residues. Here the CDR3 DNA reads TGTGCCTGGAGCGATTTAGGACACCAGAACACTGAAGCTTTCTTT. Amino acids: CAWSDLGHQNTEAFF.

The V call is TRBV4-1, the J call TRBJ2-3; TRBD2 matches 9 bases. Losses at the gene ends were 0 bases for V and 1 base for J; bases not matched to a gene: 5. CDR1 is MGHRA and CDR2 is YSYEKL in the germline V gene. CDR3 size: 17 residues. The CDR3 loop reads CASSQDPGTSRTDTQYF. The CDR3 nucleotides read TGCGCCAGCAGCCAAGATCCCGGGACTAGCCGCACAGATACGCAGTATTTT.

This chain uses TRBV7-2 with TRBJ2-3; 13 bases are shared with TRBD2. CDR1 is SGHTA, CDR2 FQGNSA, per germline. CDR3 length: 18 amino acids. V was pared by 5 bases and J by 9 bases, with 17 bases of the junction left unmatched. This CDR3 is CASSPRKPGTSGANTQYF. The CDR3 nucleotides are TGTGCCAGCAGCCCAAGAAAACCGGGGACTAGCGGGGCGAACACGCAGTATTTT.

V is TRBV7-8 and J is TRBJ1-2; D might be TRBD1 (5 bases). The V and J ends lost 2 bases and 2 bases respectively, with 9 bases between them. CDR1 and CDR2 (germline): SGHVS, FQNEAQ. This CDR3 spans 14 amino acids. The CDR3 protein is CASSLYDRNYGYTF. CDR3 in DNA: TGTGCCAGCAGCTTATACGACAGAAACTATGGCTACACCTTC. The full variable domain, rest sourced from reference TRBV7-8 and TRBJ1-2, is GAGVSQSPRYKVAKRGQDVALRCDPISGHVSLFWYQQALGQGPEFLTYFQNEAQLDKSGLPSDRFFAERPEGSVSTLKIQRTQQEDSAVYLCASSLYDRNYGYTFGSGTRLTVV.

The chain links TRBV7-9 to TRBJ1-1; TRBD1 might be the D (5 bases). Germline V CDR1 and CDR2: SEHNR, FQNEAQ (reference sequence). V was shortened by 1 base and J by 0 bases, with 9 bases between the two germline ends. The CDR3 contains 15 residues. For the CDR3, the DNA is TGTGCCAGCAGCTTAGAGGGAGGGGTGAACACTGAAGCTTTCTTT. Translated: CASSLEGGVNTEAFF. Full variable domain (outside the CDR3, taken from reference TRBV7-9 and TRBJ1-1): DTGVSQNPRHKITKRGQNVTFRCDPISEHNRLYWYRQTLGQGPEFLTYFQNEAQLEKSRLLSDRFSAERPKGSFSTLEIQRTEQGDSAMYLCASSLEGGVNTEAFFGQGTRLTVV.